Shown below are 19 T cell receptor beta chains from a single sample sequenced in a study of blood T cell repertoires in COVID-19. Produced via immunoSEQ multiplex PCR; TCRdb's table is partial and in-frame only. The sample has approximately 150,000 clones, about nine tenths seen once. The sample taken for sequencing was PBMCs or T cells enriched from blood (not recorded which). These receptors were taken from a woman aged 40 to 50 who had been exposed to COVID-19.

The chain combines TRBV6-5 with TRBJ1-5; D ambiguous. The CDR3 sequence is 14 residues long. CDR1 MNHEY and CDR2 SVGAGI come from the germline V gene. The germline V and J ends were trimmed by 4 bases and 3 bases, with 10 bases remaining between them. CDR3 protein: CASSWAYPNQPQHF. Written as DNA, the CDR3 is TGTGCCAGCAGTTGGGCCTATCCCAATCAGCCCCAGCATTTT.

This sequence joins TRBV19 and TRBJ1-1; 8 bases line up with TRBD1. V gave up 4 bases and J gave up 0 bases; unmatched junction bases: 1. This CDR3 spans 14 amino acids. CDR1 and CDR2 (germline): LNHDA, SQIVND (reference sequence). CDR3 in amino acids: CASSRTGLNTEAFF. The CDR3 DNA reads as TGTGCCAGTAGTAGGACAGGGCTGAACACTGAAGCTTTCTTT. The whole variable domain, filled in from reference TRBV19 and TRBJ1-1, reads DGGITQSPKYLFRKEGQNVTLSCEQNLNHDAMYWYRQDPGQGLRLIYYSQIVNDFQKGDIAEGYSVSREKKESFPLTVTSAQKNPTAFYLCASSRTGLNTEAFFGQGTRLTVV.

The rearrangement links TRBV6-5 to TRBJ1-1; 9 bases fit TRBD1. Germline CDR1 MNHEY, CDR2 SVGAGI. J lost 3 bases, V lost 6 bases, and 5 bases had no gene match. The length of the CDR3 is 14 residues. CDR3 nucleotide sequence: TGTGCCAGCAGAGGGACAGGGTTAGACACTGAAGCTTTCTTT. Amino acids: CASRGTGLDTEAFF.

The chain's CDR3 is CASSFDRGSNQPQHF. Here the CDR3 DNA reads TGTGCCAGCAGTTTCGACAGGGGGAGCAATCAGCCCCAGCATTTT. V and J are TRBV2 and TRBJ1-5; 9 positions agree with TRBD1. Losses at the gene ends were 5 bases for V and 1 base for J; bases not matched to a gene: 3. Per the germline V gene, CDR1 is SNHLY and CDR2 is FYNNEI. CDR3 size: 15 residues. The entire variable domain, with the rest obtained from reference TRBV2 and TRBJ1-5, is as follows: EPEVTQTPSHQVTQMGQEVILRCVPISNHLYFYWYRQILGQKVEFLVSFYNNEISEKSEIFDDQFSVERPDGSNFTLKIRSTKLEDSAMYFCASSFDRGSNQPQHFGDGTRLSIL.

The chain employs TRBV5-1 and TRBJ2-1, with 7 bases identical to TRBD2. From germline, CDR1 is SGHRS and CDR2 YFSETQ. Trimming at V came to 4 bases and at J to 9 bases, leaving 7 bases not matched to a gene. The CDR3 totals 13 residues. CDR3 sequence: CASSPPGEGEQFF. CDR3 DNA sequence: TGCGCCAGCAGCCCCCCCGGGGAGGGTGAGCAGTTCTTC.

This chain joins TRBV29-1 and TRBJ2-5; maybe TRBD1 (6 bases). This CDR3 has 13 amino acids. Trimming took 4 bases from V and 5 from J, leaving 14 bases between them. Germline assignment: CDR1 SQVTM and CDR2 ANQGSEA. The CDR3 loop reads CSVARGEAETQYF. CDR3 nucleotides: TGCAGCGTTGCCAGGGGTGAGGCGGAGACCCAGTACTTC.

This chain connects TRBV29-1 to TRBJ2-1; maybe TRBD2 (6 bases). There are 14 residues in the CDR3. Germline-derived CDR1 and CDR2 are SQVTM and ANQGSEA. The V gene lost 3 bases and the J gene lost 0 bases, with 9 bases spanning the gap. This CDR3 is CSVERGNSYNEQFF. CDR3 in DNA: TGCAGCGTTGAGCGGGGAAACTCCTACAATGAGCAGTTCTTC.

CDR3 loop: CASSETGFSGLLGEQYF. The CDR3 DNA sequence: TGTGCCAGCAGTGAGACAGGATTTAGCGGGTTGCTTGGCGAGCAGTACTTC. V and J are TRBV27 and TRBJ2-7; D may be TRBD2 (7 bases). Germline V gives CDR1 MNHEY, CDR2 SMNVEV (reference sequence). The CDR3 is 17 amino acids. Trimming took 5 bases from V and 6 from J, leaving 26 bases between them.

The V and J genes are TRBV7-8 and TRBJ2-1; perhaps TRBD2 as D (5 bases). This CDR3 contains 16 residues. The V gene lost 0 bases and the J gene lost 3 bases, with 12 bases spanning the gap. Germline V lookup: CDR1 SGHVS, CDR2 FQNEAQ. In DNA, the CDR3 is TGTGCCAGCAGCTTAGCCGGGATTTCCTTCTACAATGAGCAGTTCTTC. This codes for CASSLAGISFYNEQFF.

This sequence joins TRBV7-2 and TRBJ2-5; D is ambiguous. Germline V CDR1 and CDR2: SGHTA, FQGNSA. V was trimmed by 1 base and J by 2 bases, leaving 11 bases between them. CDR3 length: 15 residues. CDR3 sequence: CASSLVWSPQETQYF. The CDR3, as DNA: TGTGCCAGCAGCTTAGTCTGGAGTCCACAAGAGACCCAGTACTTC.

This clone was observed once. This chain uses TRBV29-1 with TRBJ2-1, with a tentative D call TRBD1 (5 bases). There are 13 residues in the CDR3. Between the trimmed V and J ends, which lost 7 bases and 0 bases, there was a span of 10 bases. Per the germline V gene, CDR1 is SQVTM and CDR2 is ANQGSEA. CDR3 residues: CSADKSSYNEQFF. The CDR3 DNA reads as TGCAGCGCGGACAAAAGCTCCTACAATGAGCAGTTCTTC.

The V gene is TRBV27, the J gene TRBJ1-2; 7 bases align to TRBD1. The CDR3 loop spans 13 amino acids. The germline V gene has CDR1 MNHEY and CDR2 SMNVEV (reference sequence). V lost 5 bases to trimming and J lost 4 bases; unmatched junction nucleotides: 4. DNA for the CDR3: TGTGCCAGCAGTCGACAGGGAATCTATGGCTACACCTTC. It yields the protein CASSRQGIYGYTF.

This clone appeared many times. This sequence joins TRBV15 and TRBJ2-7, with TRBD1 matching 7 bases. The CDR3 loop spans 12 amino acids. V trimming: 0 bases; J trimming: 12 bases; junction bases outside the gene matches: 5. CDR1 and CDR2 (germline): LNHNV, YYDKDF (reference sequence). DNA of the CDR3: TGTGCCACCAGCAGAGACACAGGGGAAGCGTACTTC. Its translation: CATSRDTGEAYF. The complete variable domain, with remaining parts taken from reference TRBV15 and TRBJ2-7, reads DAMVIQNPRYQVTQFGKPVTLSCSQTLNHNVMYWYQQKSSQAPKLLFHYYDKDFNNEADTPDNFQSRRPNTSFCFLDIRSPGLGDTAMYLCATSRDTGEAYFGPGTRLTVT.

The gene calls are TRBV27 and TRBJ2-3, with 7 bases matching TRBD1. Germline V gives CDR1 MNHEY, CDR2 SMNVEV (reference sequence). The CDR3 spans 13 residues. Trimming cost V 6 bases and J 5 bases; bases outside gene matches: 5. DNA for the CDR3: TGTGCCAGCAGGAAGGGGGCTGGAGATACGCAGTATTTT. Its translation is CASRKGAGDTQYF.

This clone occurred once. CDR3 protein: CASSPGGDYGYTF. CDR3 bases: TGTGCCAGCAGTCCGGGGGGGGACTATGGCTACACCTTC. The chain couples TRBV6-5 to TRBJ1-2; D might be TRBD1 (5 bases). Between the trimmed V and J ends, which lost 5 bases and 3 bases, there was a span of 10 bases. CDR1 and CDR2 from the germline V gene are MNHEY and SVGAGI. This CDR3 contains 13 residues.

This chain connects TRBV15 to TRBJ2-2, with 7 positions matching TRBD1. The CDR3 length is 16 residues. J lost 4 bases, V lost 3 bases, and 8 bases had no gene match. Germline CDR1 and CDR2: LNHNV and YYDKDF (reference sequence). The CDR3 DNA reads TGTGCCACCAGCAGCGGGGCCACAGGGGTCACCGGGGAGCTGTTTTTT. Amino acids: CATSSGATGVTGELFF.

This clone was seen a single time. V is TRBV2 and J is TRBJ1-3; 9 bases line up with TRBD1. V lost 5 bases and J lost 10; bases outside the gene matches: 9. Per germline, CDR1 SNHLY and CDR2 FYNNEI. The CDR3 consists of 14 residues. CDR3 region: CASSPWTGAKTIYF. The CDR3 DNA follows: TGTGCCAGCAGTCCTTGGACAGGGGCTAAGACCATATATTTT.

CDR3 loop: CATGVEGVTEAFF. The CDR3, as DNA: TGTGCCACCGGGGTGGAGGGAGTCACTGAAGCTTTCTTT. This chain connects TRBV27 to TRBJ1-1; D call uncertain. In germline, CDR1 is MNHEY, CDR2 SMNVEV (reference sequence). The length of the CDR3 is 13 residues. Trimming cost V 10 bases and J 4 bases, with 16 bases left between them.

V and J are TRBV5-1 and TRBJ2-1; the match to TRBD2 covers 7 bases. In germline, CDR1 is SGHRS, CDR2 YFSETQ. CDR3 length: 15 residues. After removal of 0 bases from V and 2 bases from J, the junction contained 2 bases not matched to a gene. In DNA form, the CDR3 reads TGCGCCAGCAGCTTGGCGACTAGCCCCTACAATGAGCAGTTCTTC. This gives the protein CASSLATSPYNEQFF. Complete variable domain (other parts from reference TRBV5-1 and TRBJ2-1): KAGVTQTPRYLIKTRGQQVTLSCSPISGHRSVSWYQQTPGQGLQFLFEYFSETQRNKGNFPGRFSGRQFSNSRSEMNVSTLELGDSALYLCASSLATSPYNEQFFGPGTRLTVL.